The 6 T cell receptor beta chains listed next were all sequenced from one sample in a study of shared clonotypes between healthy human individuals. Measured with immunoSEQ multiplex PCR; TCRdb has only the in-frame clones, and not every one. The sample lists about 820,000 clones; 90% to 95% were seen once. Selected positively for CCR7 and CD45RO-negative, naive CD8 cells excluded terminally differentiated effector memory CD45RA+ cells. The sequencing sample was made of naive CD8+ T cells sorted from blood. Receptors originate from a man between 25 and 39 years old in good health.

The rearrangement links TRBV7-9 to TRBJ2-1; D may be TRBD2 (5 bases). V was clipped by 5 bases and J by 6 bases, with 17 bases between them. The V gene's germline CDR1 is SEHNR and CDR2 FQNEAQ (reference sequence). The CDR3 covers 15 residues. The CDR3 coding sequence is TGTGCCAGCAGCCAAGCGGTCGTCGACCCCAATGAGCAGTTCTTC. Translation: CASSQAVVDPNEQFF.

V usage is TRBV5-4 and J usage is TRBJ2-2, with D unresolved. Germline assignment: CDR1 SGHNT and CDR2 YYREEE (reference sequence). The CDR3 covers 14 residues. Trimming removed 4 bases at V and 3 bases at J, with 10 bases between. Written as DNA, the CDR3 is TGTGCCAGCAGCGATGGGAACTACACCGGGGAGCTGTTTTTT. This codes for CASSDGNYTGELFF.

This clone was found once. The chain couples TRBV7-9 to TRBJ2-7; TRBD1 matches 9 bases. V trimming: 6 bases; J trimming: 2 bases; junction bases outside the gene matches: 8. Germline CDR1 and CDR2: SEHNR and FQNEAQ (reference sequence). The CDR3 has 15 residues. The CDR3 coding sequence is TGTGCCAGCAGGCCAACCGGGACAGGGACCTACGAGCAGTACTTC. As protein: CASRPTGTGTYEQYF. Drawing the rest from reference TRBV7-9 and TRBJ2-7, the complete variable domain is DTGVSQNPRHKITKRGQNVTFRCDPISEHNRLYWYRQTLGQGPEFLTYFQNEAQLEKSRLLSDRFSAERPKGSFSTLEIQRTEQGDSAMYLCASRPTGTGTYEQYFGPGTRLTVT.

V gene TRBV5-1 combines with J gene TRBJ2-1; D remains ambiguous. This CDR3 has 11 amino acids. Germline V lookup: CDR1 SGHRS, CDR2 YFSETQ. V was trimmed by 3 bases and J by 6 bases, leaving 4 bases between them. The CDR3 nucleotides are TGCGCCAGCAGCTCAGCCAATGAGCAGTTCTTC. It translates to CASSSANEQFF.

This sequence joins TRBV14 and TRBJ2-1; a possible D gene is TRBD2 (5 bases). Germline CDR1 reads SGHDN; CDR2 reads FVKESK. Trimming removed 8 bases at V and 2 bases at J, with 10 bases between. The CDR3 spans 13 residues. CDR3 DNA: TGTGCCAGCGCCCCGGGAACCTACAATGAGCAGTTCTTC. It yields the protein CASAPGTYNEQFF.

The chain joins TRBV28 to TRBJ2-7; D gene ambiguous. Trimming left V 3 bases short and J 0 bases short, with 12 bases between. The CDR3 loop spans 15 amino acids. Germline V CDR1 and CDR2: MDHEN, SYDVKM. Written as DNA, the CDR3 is TGTGCCAGCAGTTTTAAACCCATGAGCTCCTACGAGCAGTACTTC. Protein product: CASSFKPMSSYEQYF.